One sample yielded the 5 T cell receptor beta chains listed below, sequenced in a study of CD8 T cells in ankylosing spondylitis. Regarding the study as a whole: For ankylosing spondylitis blood, a TCR beta motif of 7 or 8 highly homologous variants appeared characteristic.

TCRdb reanalysed the 5' RACE reads using MiXCR and keeps one entry per CDR3 protein. The sample yields under 850,000 distinct CDR3 sequences, 19% seen once. The antigens these receptors bind are not known. The sample comprised blood, either unsorted or a sorted T cell fraction (not recorded which). These TCRs come from a male donor with ankylosing spondylitis.

V gene TRBV4-3 combines with J gene TRBJ1-5, with 8 bases lining up with TRBD1. From germline, CDR1 is LGHNA and CDR2 YSLEER. Trimming at V came to 0 bases and at J to 6 bases, leaving 4 bases not matched to a gene. CDR3 length equals 15 residues. The CDR3 loop reads CASSQDTGGFQPQHF. The CDR3 DNA sequence: TGCGCCAGCAGCCAAGATACAGGGGGGTTTCAGCCCCAGCATTTT.

CDR3 in DNA: TGCGCCAGCAACACGCCTAGCGGGAACACCGGGGAGCTGTTTTTT. Its translation is CASNTPSGNTGELFF. J is TRBJ2-2 and V is TRBV5-1; 7 nucleotides match TRBD2. J gave up 1 base and V 6 bases, and 6 bases lay outside the gene matches. In germline, CDR1 is SGHRS, CDR2 YFSETQ. The length of the CDR3 is 15 residues.

The chain uses TRBV5-1 and TRBJ2-1, with D maybe TRBD2 (7 bases). This CDR3 is 16 amino acids long. Germline V gene lookup returns CDR1 SGHRS and CDR2 YFSETQ. V gave up 4 bases and J gave up 4 bases, with 18 bases separating them. The DNA for the CDR3 is TGCGCCAGCAGCCCTGGCGGGGGCGCCGGGTACAATGAGCAGTTCTTC. It translates to CASSPGGGAGYNEQFF.

This clonotype has only a few counts. This chain connects TRBV2 to TRBJ2-2, with D perhaps matching TRBD1 (6 bases). The CDR3 contains 15 residues. V was shortened by 5 bases and J by 7 bases, with 17 bases between the two germline ends. CDR1 is SNHLY and CDR2 is FYNNEI in the germline V gene. The CDR3 DNA reads as TGTGCCAGCAGTCCAGGGGCAGGGACGTTCGGGGAGCTGTTTTTT. It translates to CASSPGAGTFGELFF.

This clonotype was counted only a few times. This rearrangement joins TRBV6-2 or TRBV6-3 to TRBJ1-5; no definite D call. The germline gives CDR1 MNHEY, CDR2 SVGEGT. Trimming shortened V by 0 bases and J by 0 bases, and 18 bases separated the two germline ends. The CDR3 sequence is 19 residues long. The CDR3 sequence: CASSYSPANALYSNQPQHF. DNA for the CDR3: TGTGCCAGCAGTTACTCACCGGCGAATGCCCTTTATAGCAATCAGCCCCAGCATTTT.